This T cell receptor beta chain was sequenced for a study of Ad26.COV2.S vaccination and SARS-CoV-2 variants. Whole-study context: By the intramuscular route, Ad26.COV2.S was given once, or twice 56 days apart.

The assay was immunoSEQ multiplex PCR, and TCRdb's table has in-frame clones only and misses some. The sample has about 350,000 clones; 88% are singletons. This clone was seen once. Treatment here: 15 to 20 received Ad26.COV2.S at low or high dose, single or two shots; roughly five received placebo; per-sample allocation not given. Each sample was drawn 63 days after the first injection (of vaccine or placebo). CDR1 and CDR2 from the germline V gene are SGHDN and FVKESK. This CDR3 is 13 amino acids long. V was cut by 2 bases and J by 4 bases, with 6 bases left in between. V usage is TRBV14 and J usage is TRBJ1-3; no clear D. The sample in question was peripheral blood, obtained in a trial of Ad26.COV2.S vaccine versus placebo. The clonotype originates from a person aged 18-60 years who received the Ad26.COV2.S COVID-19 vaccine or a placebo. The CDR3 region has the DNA TGTGCCAGCAGCCAAACGCCCGGAAACACCATATATTTT. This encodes CASSQTPGNTIYF.